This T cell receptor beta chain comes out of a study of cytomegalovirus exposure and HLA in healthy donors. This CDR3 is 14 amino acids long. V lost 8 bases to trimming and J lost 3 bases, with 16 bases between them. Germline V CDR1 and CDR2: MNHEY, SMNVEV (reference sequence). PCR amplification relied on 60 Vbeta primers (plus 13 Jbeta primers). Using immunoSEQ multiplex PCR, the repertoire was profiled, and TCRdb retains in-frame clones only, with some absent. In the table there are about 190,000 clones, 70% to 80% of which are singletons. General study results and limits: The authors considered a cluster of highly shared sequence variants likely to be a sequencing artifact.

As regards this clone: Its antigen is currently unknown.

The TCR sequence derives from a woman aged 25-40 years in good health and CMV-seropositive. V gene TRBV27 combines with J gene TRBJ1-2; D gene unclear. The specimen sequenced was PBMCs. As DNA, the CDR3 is TGTGCCAGCGGGTTAAGAGGGCCAGACTATGGCTACACCTTC. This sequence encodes CASGLRGPDYGYTF.